This T cell receptor (beta chain) was observed in a study of TIL therapy for anti-PD-1-resistant metastatic lung cancer. This was the immunoSEQ v3 assay. Clones were read by immunoSEQ multiplex PCR, and TCRdb kept only the in-frame ones, dropping some. The repertoire includes 50,000 to 70,000 clones, roughly 66% of them detected once, and 6% to 8.5% sits in the top ten. Time point described: pre-treatment sample, taken before nivolumab and TIL therapy. Germline V gene sequence: CDR1 SGHRS, CDR2 YFSETQ. Germline trimming cut 4 bases from V and 2 bases from J; bases unmatched to any gene: 7. This CDR3 region has 15 residues.

The sample was blood, taken at baseline. The J gene is TRBJ1-1, the V gene TRBV5-1, with TRBD1 matching 8 bases. The TCR comes from a person between 25 and 79 years old with non-small cell lung cancer. The chain's CDR3 is CASSTDGQGNTEAFF. The CDR3 DNA is TGCGCCAGCAGCACCGACGGACAGGGAAACACTGAAGCTTTCTTT.